This entry describes one TCR beta chain. This receptor's antigen is unknown. No quality values exist for individual bases; no much larger clone is one base distant. V has 0 bases trimmed and J has 4 bases trimmed; junction bases matching no gene number 4. The germline V gene (reference sequence) gives CDR1 as SGHNT and CDR2 as YYREEE. The CDR3 numbers 16 residues from cysteine through phenylalanine. The entry retains the CDR3 DNA only, 48 bases that are in frame from base 1. TCRbeta CDR3 regions were amplified from genomic DNA using the immunoSEQ Assay, a bias-controlled multiplex PCR. Per the authors' processing: Within the assay, amplification of reference gene primers was used to estimate how many nucleated cells each sample contained. Sequence reads were collapsed and filtered to measure the absolute abundance of every unique TCRbeta CDR3 rearrangement. For each sample, productive Simpson clonality was calculated as the square root of Simpson's diversity index across productive rearrangements. TCRdb provides this immuneACCESS table in a form limited to in-frame rearrangements. Some clones are lacking; in checked studies, under half of them reflect an unresolved V gene, and why the rest are absent is not known. The DNA was the basis for D and trimming; V, J and clone size are from that table. The sample table records roughly 150,000 clones; 75% to 85% of these occur just once. In total, the top ten clones hold about 0.5% of the sample.

The sample comes from a study of blood T cell repertoires in COVID-19 (dated by TCRdb to 2018 to 2021). In terms of the full investigation: Collaborator samples came from the United States, Italy and Spain and covered acute and convalescent phases of COVID-19. The prospective study material was composed of cDNA or gDNA derived from T cells, B-cell-depleted T cells, or PBMCs. The dataset comprised deeply sampled blood TCRbeta repertoires from subjects exposed to, actively infected with, or recovered from COVID-19. The repertoires were made available in a free public database intended to serve as a resource for research on the immune response to SARS-CoV-2. Samples came from the ongoing ImmuneRACE study (first 160 participants) plus 1,254 subjects from 6 global collaborators. A de-identified subject ID, COVID-19 status, age in years and sex were almost always included in the sample metadata. Where available, HLA class I and class II types were taken from metadata supplied by the sample provider and were not determined by assay-based typing.

Whole blood was collected in K2EDTA tubes by collaborating institutions according to the institutions' own protocols. For TCRbeta analysis, collaborators shipped samples as frozen whole blood, isolated PBMCs, or DNA extracted from either of those sample types. Overall study outcomes, separate from this receptor: The quantity of clinical and demographic metadata differed by source and by participant and was supplied without curation.

The sequenced sample consisted of peripheral blood. The chain is encoded by TRBV5-4 joined to TRBJ2-3, with 11 bases in between that match TRBD1. This receptor was identified in a man aged 55-75 years with acute or convalescent COVID-19. The DNA sequence reads TGTGCCAGCAGCTTGGGGACAGGGGGCCGGGCAGATACGCAGTATTTT. Its translation reads: CASSLGTGGRADTQYF.